The entry below describes one T cell receptor beta chain. An assay was performed, and its level was deep. It was roughly 210 ng DNA, 25,000 to 35,000 T cell genomes, that sorted-subset replicate PCRs used. Measured with immunoSEQ multiplex PCR; TCRdb has only the in-frame clones, and not every one. The table has roughly 2.2 million clones, more than 80% seen once. This sample is part of a study of shared clonotypes between healthy human individuals. The germline gives CDR1 KGHSH, CDR2 LQKENI. This CDR3 is 15 amino acids long. With 3 bases clipped from V and 6 bases from J, the junction kept 9 bases outside the gene matches.

The sequencing sample was made of naive CD4+ T cells from PBMCs. Subset defined: CD45RA+ positively selected. This clonotype was sampled from a man aged 18 to 29 in good health. Some clones in this sample may be carry-over from other donors' samples. This chain links TRBV18 with TRBJ2-7; 9 bases align to TRBD1. The CDR3 DNA follows: TGTGCCAGCTCACCGGAGCCCGGGACAGGGCGCGAGCAGTACTTC. This sequence encodes CASSPEPGTGREQYF.